Each of the 12 T cell receptor beta chains below was sequenced from the same sample in a study of T cell responses to AZD1222 COVID-19 vaccine. The repertoire was sequenced with immunoSEQ multiplex PCR; TCRdb's copy has only in-frame clones and lacks some. The data show 100,000 or so clones, roughly 92% seen once. The sequenced sample was peripheral blood, obtained 28 days after the second AZD1222 dose. These receptor sequences come from an adult who received the AZD1222 COVID-19 vaccine.

The CDR3 DNA reads as TGTGCCAGCAGCAGCGCCGGGAGAAATGAGCAGTTCTTC. Its translation is CASSSAGRNEQFF. The chain employs TRBV11-1 and TRBJ2-1, with a possible D match to TRBD2 (6 bases). CDR1 and CDR2 from the germline V gene are SGHAT and FQDESV (reference sequence). Trimming took 5 bases from V and 7 from J, leaving 12 bases between them. This CDR3 region has 13 residues.

The rearrangement joins TRBV25-1 to TRBJ2-1; D is undetermined. Germline V CDR1 and CDR2: MGHDK, SYGVNS. The CDR3 has 15 residues. Trimming cost V 4 bases and J 2 bases, with 12 bases left between them. The CDR3 loop is CASSAGRATYNEQFF. The CDR3 region has the DNA TGTGCCAGCAGTGCTGGACGGGCTACCTACAATGAGCAGTTCTTC.

By its share, this clone is medium-sized. This chain connects TRBV28 to TRBJ1-2; D gene uncertain. V was clipped by 1 base and J by 7 bases, with 16 bases between them. Germline CDR1 reads MDHEN; CDR2 reads SYDVKM. The CDR3 sequence is 15 residues long. CDR3: CASSLSRGILGGYTF. The CDR3 DNA reads TGTGCCAGCAGTTTATCCCGAGGAATACTCGGTGGCTACACCTTC.

The chain joins TRBV30 to TRBJ2-3, with a tentative D call TRBD2 (5 bases). The germline gives CDR1 GTSNPN, CDR2 SVGIG (reference sequence). The CDR3 totals 15 residues. V dropped 3 bases and J dropped 2 bases, with 15 bases sitting between them. The CDR3 DNA reads TGTGCCTGGAGCTCGGGGAGCCCCTCCACAGATACGCAGTATTTT. Translating it yields CAWSSGSPSTDTQYF. Based on the CDR3 plus reference TRBV30 and TRBJ2-3, the full variable domain is SQTIHQWPATLVQPVGSPLSLECTVEGTSNPNLYWYRQAAGRGLQLLFYSVGIGQISSEVPQNLSASRPQDRQFILSSKKLLLSDSGFYLCAWSSGSPSTDTQYFGPGTRLTVL.

This chain uses TRBV7-8 with TRBJ1-1; 9 positions agree with TRBD1. The ends lost 1 base at V and 4 bases at J; junction bases unmatched: 7. This CDR3 has 16 amino acids. Germline lookup yields CDR1 SGHVS and CDR2 FQNEAQ. The CDR3 nucleotides are TGTGCCAGCAGCTTAGAACTTGGACAGGGGACCACTGAAGCTTTCTTT. Residues: CASSLELGQGTTEAFF.

The V call is TRBV3-1 (or the pseudogene TRBV3-2), the J call TRBJ1-2; D perhaps matches TRBD1 (5 bases). V lost 0 bases to trimming and J lost 4 bases, with 15 bases between them. Germline CDR1 is LGHDT and CDR2 is YNNKEL (reference sequence). The CDR3 extends over 16 amino acids. The CDR3 DNA reads as TGTGCCAGCAGCCAAGATATCTCGGGGGTCGGCTATGGCTACACCTTC. This translates into CASSQDISGVGYGYTF.

V gene TRBV5-1 combines with J gene TRBJ1-4, with 9 bases aligning to TRBD1. CDR3 length: 14 amino acids. Germline-derived CDR1 and CDR2 are SGHRS and YFSETQ. V lost 5 bases, J lost 7 bases, and 6 bases stayed unmatched. This chain's CDR3 is CASREQGASEKLFF. The CDR3 DNA is TGCGCCAGCAGGGAACAGGGGGCATCTGAAAAACTGTTTTTT.

The chain carries TRBV6-5 and TRBJ1-2; TRBD1 aligns across 7 bases. Germline CDR1 MNHEY, CDR2 SVGAGI. V was clipped by 5 bases and J by 6 bases; unmatched bases: 9. The CDR3 extends over 14 amino acids. In DNA, the CDR3 is TGTGCCAGCAGTCGACAGGGAGGCTCCAATGGCTACACCTTC. This codes for CASSRQGGSNGYTF.

The V gene is TRBV20-1, the J gene TRBJ1-2, with D tentatively TRBD1 (6 bases). Germline V gene lookup returns CDR1 DFQATT and CDR2 SNEGSKA (reference sequence). This CDR3 comprises 11 residues. With 4 bases removed from V and 7 bases from J, the gap between germline ends came to 10 bases. The CDR3 spells CSATGGSGYTF. The CDR3 DNA is TGCAGTGCTACGGGGGGCAGTGGCTACACCTTC.

This rearrangement joins TRBV4-2 to TRBJ2-7; D call uncertain. The CDR3 has 14 residues. Germline-derived CDR1 and CDR2 are LGHNA and YNFKEQ. V dropped 0 bases and J dropped 2 bases, with 8 bases sitting between them. The CDR3 loop is CASSQEKNAYEQYF. In DNA, the CDR3 is TGTGCCAGCAGCCAAGAAAAGAATGCCTACGAGCAGTACTTC.

V usage is TRBV6-2 or TRBV6-3 and J usage is TRBJ2-1, with D maybe TRBD2 (5 bases). Trimming shortened V by 4 bases and J by 8 bases, and 12 bases separated the two germline ends. Germline values: CDR1 MNHEY, CDR2 SVGEGT. The CDR3 totals 13 residues. DNA for the CDR3: TGTGCCAGCAGTTCCGGGATCGGGGATGAGCAGTTCTTC. Its protein product is CASSSGIGDEQFF.

This clone was counted once. V gene TRBV18 combines with J gene TRBJ1-1; D may be TRBD1 (5 bases). This CDR3 contains 15 residues. Germline CDR1 and CDR2: KGHSH and LQKENI. The germline V and J ends were trimmed by 11 bases and 6 bases, with 25 bases remaining between them. The CDR3 is CAGTSLGTSEAEAFF. The CDR3 DNA follows: TGTGCCGGGACCTCTCTCGGTACTTCAGAAGCTGAAGCTTTCTTT.